This TCR beta chain was captured in a study of blood T cell repertoires in COVID-19. On the study more broadly: Sample material is recorded as cDNA or gDNA derived from T cells, B-cell-depleted T cells, or PBMCs.

The V gene's germline CDR1 is MNHEY and CDR2 SVGAGI. The ends were cut back, 10 bases at V and 0 bases at J, with 14 bases in the middle. The CDR3 covers 14 residues. In the original workflow: Estimates of nucleated cell counts were drawn from the amplification of reference gene primers. Sequencing used immunoSEQ multiplex PCR; TCRdb keeps in-frame clones, though not all of them. V and J calls and clone size are copied from that table; D and trimming were computed from the DNA. The sample yields over 200,000 clones, 90% seen once. The specimen was peripheral blood. The source of this sequence is a man aged 25-45 years with COVID-19, enrolled during active disease. V is TRBV6-5 and J is TRBJ2-3; tentative D call: TRBD1 (5 bases). The DNA for the CDR3 is TGTGCCATCATTCTTAGACAGAGCACAGATACGCAGTATTTT. Protein: CAIILRQSTDTQYF.